One and the same sample provided the 27 T cell receptor beta chains below, sequenced in a study of OX40 agonist ivuxolimab in advanced cancers. Assay: immunoSEQ multiplex PCR; the TCRdb copy retains only in-frame clones and omits some. The sample has tens of thousands of clones, about 80% seen once; the top ten hold more than 1%. The sequencing here drew on CD4+ or CD8+ T cells sorted from blood, taken in a trial of the OX40 agonist ivuxolimab. Receptor source: an adult with an advanced solid tumor such as melanoma, head and neck, liver or kidney cancer.

The rearrangement joins TRBV30 to TRBJ2-1, with 8 bases identical to TRBD1. The CDR3 length is 13 residues. Germline assignment: CDR1 GTSNPN and CDR2 SVGIG (reference sequence). J lost 6 bases, V lost 3 bases, and 4 bases had no gene match. Here the CDR3 DNA reads TGTGCCTGGAGCCGGGACAGGATCAATGAGCAGTTCTTC. It encodes CAWSRDRINEQFF.

This clone has just one count. The chain links TRBV7-9 to TRBJ2-5, with TRBD1 matching 9 bases. The V gene end was trimmed by 0 bases and the J gene end by 2 bases; junction bases not matched to a gene: 1. The germline CDR1 and CDR2 sequences are SEHNR and FQNEAQ (reference sequence). The CDR3 consists of 15 residues. The CDR3 region has the DNA TGTGCCAGCAGCTTAGCCGGGACAGGGCAAGAGACCCAGTACTTC. It encodes CASSLAGTGQETQYF.

This chain connects TRBV4-2 to TRBJ2-1; D is possibly TRBD1 or TRBD2 (6 bases each). The CDR3 is made up of 14 amino acids. Trimming cost V 0 bases and J 13 bases, with 16 bases left between them. Per the germline V gene, CDR1 is LGHNA and CDR2 is YNFKEQ. This chain's CDR3 is CASSQDRSGGPQFF. The CDR3, as DNA: TGTGCCAGCAGCCAAGATCGATCCGGGGGCCCCCAGTTCTTC.

This rearrangement joins TRBV12-5 to TRBJ2-1; D gene unclear. This CDR3 spans 14 amino acids. The germline V gene encodes CDR1 LGHNT and CDR2 FRNRAP. V lost 8 bases, J lost 6 bases, and 17 bases lay in between. CDR3 in amino acids: CASRGPQSGNEQFF. The DNA of the CDR3 is TGTGCTAGTCGTGGGCCCCAGTCCGGCAATGAGCAGTTCTTC.

The chain employs TRBV4-2 and TRBJ2-5; D gene ambiguous. This CDR3 contains 14 residues. Germline CDR1 LGHNA, CDR2 YNFKEQ. V was cut by 0 bases and J by 0 bases, with 5 bases left in between. CDR3 sequence: CASSQDGHQETQYF. CDR3 coding DNA: TGTGCCAGCAGCCAAGACGGCCACCAAGAGACCCAGTACTTC.

The chain combines TRBV10-3 with TRBJ1-5; D is unclear. The ends were cut back, 3 bases at V and 5 bases at J, with 11 bases in the middle. The CDR3 is 14 amino acids. Germline V lookup: CDR1 ENHRY, CDR2 SYGVKD. CDR3 in DNA: TGTGCCATCAGTGACCGTGGGGAGGATCAGCCCCAGCATTTT. Protein product: CAISDRGEDQPQHF.

This clone counts as medium-sized. J is TRBJ1-6 and V is TRBV5-5; D call uncertain. The germline V and J ends were trimmed by 4 bases and 0 bases, with 20 bases remaining between them. The CDR3 totals 19 residues. The V gene's germline CDR1 is SGHKS and CDR2 YYEKEE (reference sequence). This CDR3 reads CASSRSPIGMNSYNSPLHF. CDR3 coding DNA: TGTGCCAGCAGCCGGTCCCCGATAGGGATGAACTCCTATAATTCACCCCTCCACTTT.

This rearrangement joins TRBV6-1 to TRBJ1-2, with a tentative D call TRBD1 (5 bases). V was trimmed by 2 bases and J by 8 bases, leaving 24 bases between them. CDR1 MNHNS and CDR2 SASEGT come from the germline V gene. The CDR3 sequence is 17 residues long. CDR3 DNA: TGTGCCAGCAGTGAACTGGGTCCTGGGGGAAGAACCCAAGGCTACACCTTC. It translates to CASSELGPGGRTQGYTF.

The chain uses TRBV29-1 and TRBJ1-2; TRBD1 matches at 8 bases. Per the germline V gene, CDR1 is SQVTM and CDR2 is ANQGSEA. This CDR3 comprises 14 residues. Trimming cost V 6 bases and J 4 bases; bases outside gene matches: 10. CDR3 in DNA: TGCAGCGTAGGACAGGGCACTGAGAGCTATGGCTACACCTTC. It translates to CSVGQGTESYGYTF.

The genes are TRBV6-5 and TRBJ2-4; 7 nucleotides agree with TRBD1. Per the germline V gene, CDR1 is MNHEY and CDR2 is SVGAGI. With 4 bases clipped from V and 0 bases from J, the junction kept 6 bases outside the gene matches. This CDR3 contains 16 residues. CDR3 in amino acids: CASSFRDSRAKNIQYF. CDR3 DNA: TGTGCCAGCAGTTTCCGGGACAGTAGAGCCAAAAACATTCAGTACTTC.

The chain couples TRBV7-8 to TRBJ2-7; 9 bases match TRBD2. The CDR3 extends over 15 amino acids. Germline V gene data show CDR1 as SGHVS and CDR2 as FQNEAQ. Losses at the gene ends were 5 bases for V and 3 bases for J; bases not matched to a gene: 8. The CDR3 coding sequence is TGTGCCAGCAGCGCCATAGCGGGGGATGTCTACGAGCAGTACTTC. This translates into CASSAIAGDVYEQYF.

The chain has TRBV18 and TRBJ2-5, with 9 bases matching TRBD2. With 3 bases clipped from V and 2 bases from J, the junction kept 4 bases outside the gene matches. This CDR3 comprises 15 residues. Germline V gene sequence: CDR1 KGHSH, CDR2 LQKENI. The DNA of the CDR3 is TGTGCCAGCTCACCTTATAGCGGGAGACAAGAGACCCAGTACTTC. Its protein product is CASSPYSGRQETQYF.

V usage is TRBV19 and J usage is TRBJ1-2; D is perhaps TRBD1 (5 bases). The germline V gene has CDR1 LNHDA and CDR2 SQIVND (reference sequence). The V end lost 3 bases, the J end lost 3 bases, and 8 bases lay between the germline ends. CDR3 length equals 13 residues. The CDR3 reads CASSIPRDYGYTF. The CDR3 region has the DNA TGTGCCAGTAGTATTCCCAGGGACTATGGCTACACCTTC. Full variable domain (missing parts from reference TRBV19 and TRBJ1-2): DGGITQSPKYLFRKEGQNVTLSCEQNLNHDAMYWYRQDPGQGLRLIYYSQIVNDFQKGDIAEGYSVSREKKESFPLTVTSAQKNPTAFYLCASSIPRDYGYTFGSGTRLTVV.

The chain carries TRBV7-8 and TRBJ2-2, with a possible D match to TRBD2 (5 bases). Per the germline V gene, CDR1 is SGHVS and CDR2 is FQNEAQ. CDR3 length: 16 residues. The V gene lost 4 bases and the J gene lost 5 bases, with 17 bases spanning the gap. The CDR3 protein is CASSWTGEVETGELFF. CDR3 sequence (DNA): TGTGCCAGCAGCTGGACCGGGGAAGTGGAAACCGGGGAGCTGTTTTTT.

This clone was detected ten times or more. The chain couples TRBV18 to TRBJ1-5, with D perhaps TRBD1 (5 bases). Trimming shortened V by 3 bases and J by 9 bases, and 12 bases separated the two germline ends. Germline values: CDR1 KGHSH, CDR2 LQKENI. This CDR3 region has 13 residues. CDR3 DNA: TGTGCCAGCTCACCGGGACGGCAATGGCCCCAGCATTTT. This encodes CASSPGRQWPQHF.

V and J are TRBV30 and TRBJ2-7, with D tentatively TRBD2 (5 bases). V was shortened by 0 bases and J by 0 bases, with 9 bases between the two germline ends. The CDR3 is 14 residues long. CDR1 and CDR2 (germline): GTSNPN, SVGIG (reference sequence). CDR3: CAWSVIGSSYEQYF. The DNA for the CDR3 is TGTGCCTGGAGTGTAATAGGGAGCTCCTACGAGCAGTACTTC.

With regard to this clone: The junction and the germline gene differ at one end; a read error may be behind it. Within the sample, other DNA sequences also encode this same CDR3. The V call is TRBV4-2, the J call TRBJ2-7, with 10 positions matching TRBD1. This CDR3 comprises 14 residues. Germline assignment: CDR1 LGHNA and CDR2 YNFKEQ. The DNA for the CDR3 is TGTGCCAGCAGTCAAGGACAGGGGGACTACGAGCAGTACTTC. Residues: CASSQGQGDYEQYF.

This clone was observed once. V usage is TRBV5-6 and J usage is TRBJ1-2; D is unresolved. The germline gives CDR1 SGHDT, CDR2 YYEEEE. Trimming cost V 4 bases and J 8 bases, with 15 bases left between them. There are 13 residues in the CDR3. The CDR3 sequence is CASSDGMMGGYTF. As DNA, the CDR3 is TGTGCCAGCAGCGACGGGATGATGGGAGGCTACACCTTC.

This rearrangement joins TRBV28 to TRBJ2-7; 9 bases are shared with TRBD1. This CDR3 is 14 amino acids long. The junction had 6 bases not matched to a gene; V was cut back by 6 bases and J by 3 bases. Germline CDR1 is MDHEN and CDR2 is SYDVKM. The CDR3 region is CASRAPGQGYEQYF. The CDR3 region has the DNA TGTGCCAGCAGGGCGCCGGGACAGGGCTACGAGCAGTACTTC. The full variable domain, completed using reference TRBV28 and TRBJ2-7, is DVKVTQSSRYLVKRTGEKVFLECVQDMDHENMFWYRQDPGLGLRLIYFSYDVKMKEKGDIPEGYSVSREKKERFSLILESASTNQTSMYLCASRAPGQGYEQYFGPGTRLTVT.

This clone appeared a few times. V and J are TRBV6-6 and TRBJ2-7; D remains unclear. V lost 6 bases to trimming and J lost 5 bases, with 20 bases between them. CDR1 MNHNY and CDR2 SVGAGI come from the germline V gene (reference sequence). This CDR3 has 15 amino acids. The CDR3: CASSETGPPQDEQYF. CDR3 bases: TGTGCCAGCAGCGAAACGGGCCCCCCGCAGGACGAGCAGTACTTC.

V is TRBV9 and J is TRBJ1-5, with D possibly TRBD1 on 6 matching bases. The germline V gene encodes CDR1 SGDLS and CDR2 YYNGEE. The V end lost 2 bases, the J end lost 5 bases, and 11 bases lay between the germline ends. This CDR3 is built from 14 residues. As DNA, the CDR3 is TGTGCCAGCAGCGTCGAGGGGGGGTATCAGCCCCAGCATTTT. It is translated as CASSVEGGYQPQHF.

The rearrangement uses TRBV2 and TRBJ2-4; a possible D gene is TRBD1 (6 bases). V shed 5 bases and J shed 2 bases, with 13 bases lying between them. Germline lookup yields CDR1 SNHLY and CDR2 FYNNEI. CDR3 length: 15 amino acids. The CDR3 spells CASSQGTLPKNIQYF. CDR3 in DNA: TGTGCCAGCAGTCAGGGGACCCTCCCCAAAAACATTCAGTACTTC.

This clone has only one observation. V is TRBV19 and J is TRBJ2-7; D gene uncertain. V was cut by 3 bases and J by 2 bases, with 8 bases left in between. The CDR3 runs to 13 residues. Per the germline V gene, CDR1 is LNHDA and CDR2 is SQIVND (reference sequence). The CDR3 is CASSMTITYEQYF. The CDR3 DNA sequence: TGTGCCAGTAGTATGACCATAACCTACGAGCAGTACTTC.

The gene calls are TRBV7-8 and TRBJ2-5, with TRBD2 matching 14 bases. The ends lost 1 base at V and 6 bases at J; junction bases unmatched: 4. The V gene's germline CDR1 is SGHVS and CDR2 FQNEAQ. CDR3 length: 16 amino acids. CDR3 sequence: CASSLGTSGGMKTQYF. Here the CDR3 DNA reads TGTGCCAGCAGCTTAGGGACTAGCGGGGGGATGAAGACCCAGTACTTC.

This chain uses TRBV5-1 with TRBJ2-5, with 9 positions matching TRBD2. Looked up from germline, CDR1 is SGHRS and CDR2 is YFSETQ. With 0 bases clipped from V and 5 bases from J, the junction kept 8 bases outside the gene matches. CDR3 length: 16 residues. The CDR3 DNA reads TGCGCCAGCAGCTTGGCCACGAGCGGGGGGCTGGAGACCCAGTACTTC. Its protein product is CASSLATSGGLETQYF.

J is TRBJ2-7 and V is TRBV14, with 7 bases that match TRBD2. The germline CDR1 and CDR2 sequences are SGHDN and FVKESK. Germline trimming cut 1 base from V and 7 bases from J; bases unmatched to any gene: 4. CDR3 length: 13 residues. The chain's CDR3 is CASSQGLGGEQYF. The DNA for the CDR3 is TGTGCCAGCAGCCAAGGCCTGGGGGGGGAGCAGTACTTC. The variable domain in full, with the rest retrieved from reference TRBV14 and TRBJ2-7, is EAGVTQFPSHSVIEKGQTVTLRCDPISGHDNLYWYRRVMGKEIKFLLHFVKESKQDESGMPNNRFLAERTGGTYSTLKVQPAELEDSGVYFCASSQGLGGEQYFGPGTRLTVT.

J is TRBJ1-2 and V is TRBV19, with D possibly TRBD1 on 6 matching bases. CDR3 size: 16 residues. V lost 5 bases to trimming and J lost 1 base, with 17 bases between them. Germline V CDR1 and CDR2: LNHDA, SQIVND (reference sequence). In DNA form, the CDR3 reads TGTGCCAGTAGTCGGACAGAAGGGTTTAATAACTATGGCTACACCTTC. Protein: CASSRTEGFNNYGYTF.